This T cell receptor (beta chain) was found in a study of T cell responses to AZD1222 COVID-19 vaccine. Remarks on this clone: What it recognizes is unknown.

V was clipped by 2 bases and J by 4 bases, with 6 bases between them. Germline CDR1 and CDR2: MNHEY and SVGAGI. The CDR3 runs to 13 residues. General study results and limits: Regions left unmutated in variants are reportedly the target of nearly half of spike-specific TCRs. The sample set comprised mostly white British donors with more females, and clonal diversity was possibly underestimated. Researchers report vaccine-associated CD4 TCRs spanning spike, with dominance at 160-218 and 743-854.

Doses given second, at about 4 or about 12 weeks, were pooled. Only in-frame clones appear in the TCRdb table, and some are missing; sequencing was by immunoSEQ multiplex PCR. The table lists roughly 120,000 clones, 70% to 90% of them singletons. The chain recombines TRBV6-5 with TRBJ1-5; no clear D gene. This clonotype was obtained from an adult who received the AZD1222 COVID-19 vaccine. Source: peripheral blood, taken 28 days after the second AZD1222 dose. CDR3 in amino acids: CASSYGLNQPQHF. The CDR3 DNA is TGTGCCAGCAGTTACGGGTTGAATCAGCCCCAGCATTTT.